This T cell receptor (beta chain) is from a study of T-cell memory formation after mild COVID-19. For the study at large: Among the donors, TCR clusters were largely specific to each donor. Points from the study as a whole: Confirmation of SARS-CoV-2 specificity was lacking for second-wave clones peaking day 37. Whereas later expanders leaned CD4+, clones contracting day 15 to 85 showed a balanced CD4/CD8 makeup. For contracting clones, CD4+ ones sat mainly in CM and EM, CD8+ in EMRA.

TCRdb processed the 5' RACE reads anew with MiXCR; each CDR3 protein has one entry. The table lists 250,000 to 400,000 distinct CDR3 sequences, 14% of them singletons. This clonotype was counted ten times or more. No antigen is known for it. The CDR3 has 15 amino acids. The V gene's germline CDR1 is SGHTA and CDR2 FQGNSA. The V and J ends lost 5 bases and 0 bases respectively, with 11 bases between them. This clonotype originated in a man younger than 35 who had mild COVID-19 (a few samples of this study predate the infection). Cell type and time point are not known. Sequencing input: PBMCs or a T cell subset sorted from them (not recorded which). V and J are TRBV7-2 and TRBJ2-1; no firm D call. In nucleotides, the CDR3 is TGTGCCAGCAGCCCCCCGGGTCGCTCCTACAATGAGCAGTTCTTC. This codes for CASSPPGRSYNEQFF.